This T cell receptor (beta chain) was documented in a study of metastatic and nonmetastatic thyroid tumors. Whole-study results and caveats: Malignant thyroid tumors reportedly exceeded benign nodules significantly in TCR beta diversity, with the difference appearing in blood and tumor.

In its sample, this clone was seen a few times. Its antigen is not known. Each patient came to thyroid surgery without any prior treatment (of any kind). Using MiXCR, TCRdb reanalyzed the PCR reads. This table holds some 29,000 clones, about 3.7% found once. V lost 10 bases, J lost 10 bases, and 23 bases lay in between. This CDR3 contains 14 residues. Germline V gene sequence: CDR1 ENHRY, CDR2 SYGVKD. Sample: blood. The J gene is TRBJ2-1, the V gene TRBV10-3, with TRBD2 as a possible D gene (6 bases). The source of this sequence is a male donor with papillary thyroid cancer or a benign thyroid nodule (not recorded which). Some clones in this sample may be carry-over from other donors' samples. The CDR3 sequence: CANLGSSSSKEQFF. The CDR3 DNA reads TGTGCCAATCTCGGGAGTTCTTCCTCCAAGGAGCAGTTCTTC.